Sequencing of this TCR beta chain was carried out in a study of post-analysis software for immune sequencing data. Overall study results and limits: The normalized Chao1 diversity of multiple sclerosis patients was significantly lower than that of controls. Included in a set of four or five TRBV segments more frequent in patients than controls were TRBV5-6, TRBV5-1 and TRBV20-1.

V lost 4 bases, J lost 6 bases, and 8 bases stayed unmatched. Germline CDR1 reads KGHSH; CDR2 reads LQKENI. The CDR3 runs to 16 residues. The TCR beta cDNA libraries carried unique molecular identifiers. TCRdb re-called the PCR reads with MiXCR, one entry per CDR3 protein. The sample includes 650,000 to 900,000 distinct CDR3 sequences, about 45% seen only once; the top ten take 4% to 5%. In regard to this clonotype: The antigen is undetermined.

The chain recombines TRBV18 with TRBJ2-1, with TRBD2 identical over 11 bases. The sequenced sample was blood. This clonotype was obtained from a girl aged 5 to 17 with multiple sclerosis. CDR3 amino acids: CASSLKTSGNTNEQFF. In nucleotides, the CDR3 is TGTGCCAGCTCACTCAAGACTAGCGGGAATACCAATGAGCAGTTCTTC.